These 2 T cell receptor beta chains were all obtained from the same sample, sequenced in a study of shared clonotypes between healthy human individuals. Some clones are missing from TCRdb's copy, which holds only in-frame ones; the method was immunoSEQ multiplex PCR. The sample lists 850,000 to 1,200,000 clones; around 74% were seen once. What was sequenced was memory CD4+ T cells sorted from blood. The subset denotes: CD45RA-negative fraction. The receptors stem from a young man in good health.

This rearrangement joins TRBV4-3 to TRBJ2-5; no clear D gene. The assigned J gene may be wrong: the sequence end matches TRBJ2-7 better. CDR3 length: 13 amino acids. CDR1 is LGHNA, CDR2 YSLEER, per germline. The CDR3 loop reads CASSQSRVLEQYF. For the CDR3, the DNA is TGCGCCAGCAGCCAAAGCCGAGTACTCGAGCAGTACTTC.

In this sample, this clone turned up a few times. This same CDR3 is encoded by further DNA sequences in the sample. The chain couples TRBV7-9 to TRBJ1-2; no definite D call. Looked up from germline, CDR1 is SEHNR and CDR2 is FQNEAQ (reference sequence). The length of the CDR3 is 13 residues. Trimming took off 1 base at V and 2 bases at J, with 5 bases between the two ends. In nucleotides, the CDR3 is TGTGCCAGCAGCTTAGGGCAGAACTATGGCTACACCTTC. Protein product: CASSLGQNYGYTF.